This entry lists 28 T cell receptor beta chains sequenced from one sample in a study of OX40 agonist ivuxolimab in advanced cancers. Assay used: immunoSEQ multiplex PCR; TCRdb lists only in-frame clones, some missing. Among about 28,000 clones listed, roughly 79% were seen once. The sequencing used CD4+ or CD8+ T cells sorted from blood, collected in a trial of the OX40 agonist ivuxolimab. The receptors were gathered from an adult with an advanced solid tumor such as melanoma, head and neck, liver or kidney cancer.

This chain links TRBV19 with TRBJ2-1, with D possibly being TRBD1 (6 bases). The germline CDR1 and CDR2 sequences are LNHDA and SQIVND (reference sequence). This CDR3 is built from 14 residues. Trimming pared 3 bases from V and 6 bases from J, leaving 12 bases between. DNA for the CDR3: TGTGCCAGTAGTATTTCAGGGGACCCCAATGAGCAGTTCTTC. Its translation: CASSISGDPNEQFF.

A remark on this clone: One end of the junction fails to match germline, which may point to a read error. CDR3 in DNA: TGTGCCAGCAGTTACGGGACACAGAACACTGAAGCTTTCTTT. It yields the protein CASSYGTQNTEAFF. The rearrangement joins TRBV10-3 to TRBJ1-1; D perhaps matches TRBD1 (6 bases). The CDR3 runs to 14 residues. Germline-derived CDR1 and CDR2 are ENHRY and SYGVKD.

J is TRBJ2-7 and V is TRBV9; TRBD1 aligns across 11 bases. Germline-derived CDR1 and CDR2 are SGDLS and YYNGEE. Trimming at V came to 3 bases and at J to 5 bases, leaving 7 bases not matched to a gene. The CDR3 contains 15 residues. CDR3: CASSAPDRGLHEQYF. The CDR3, as DNA: TGTGCCAGCAGCGCCCCGGACAGGGGGCTCCACGAGCAGTACTTC.

J is TRBJ2-2 and V is TRBV12-5; D not certain. Germline V gene sequence: CDR1 LGHNT, CDR2 FRNRAP. The CDR3 contains 14 residues. The V and J ends lost 0 bases and 4 bases respectively, with 6 bases between them. The CDR3, as DNA: TGTGCTAGTGGTTTGGTATCCCTCACCGGGGAGCTGTTTTTT. It translates to CASGLVSLTGELFF. The variable domain in full, completed from reference TRBV12-5 and TRBJ2-2, reads DARVTQTPRHKVTEMGQEVTMRCQPILGHNTVFWYRQTMMQGLELLAYFRNRAPLDDSGMPKDRFSAEMPDATLATLKIQPSEPRDSAVYFCASGLVSLTGELFFGEGSRLTVL.

This chain uses TRBV6-4 with TRBJ2-1, with TRBD2 matching over 11 bases. Germline V gene data show CDR1 as MRHNA and CDR2 as SNTAGT. V gave up 3 bases and J gave up 9 bases; unmatched junction bases: 7. This CDR3 spans 15 amino acids. Written as DNA, the CDR3 is TGTGCCAGCAGTGAACGGCTAGCGGGGGGTAGTGAGCAGTTCTTC. Residues: CASSERLAGGSEQFF.

The rearrangement links TRBV9 to TRBJ2-7; D is unresolved. The V end was cut by 0 bases, the J end by 2 bases, with 12 bases between. CDR3 length: 15 residues. From germline, CDR1 is SGDLS and CDR2 YYNGEE. CDR3: CASSVGWQITYEQYF. CDR3 DNA sequence: TGTGCCAGCAGCGTAGGGTGGCAGATTACCTACGAGCAGTACTTC. The full variable domain, completed using reference TRBV9 and TRBJ2-7, is DSGVTQTPKHLITATGQRVTLRCSPRSGDLSVYWYQQSLDQGLQFLIQYYNGEERAKGNILERFSAQQFPDLHSELNLSSLELGDSALYFCASSVGWQITYEQYFGPGTRLTVT.

The J gene is TRBJ2-7, the V gene TRBV2; 11 nucleotides match TRBD1. There are 13 residues in the CDR3. Looked up from germline, CDR1 is SNHLY and CDR2 is FYNNEI. The ends lost 9 bases at V and 2 bases at J; junction bases unmatched: 3. DNA of the CDR3: TGTGCCAGAGGGACAGGGGGAACCTACGAGCAGTACTTC. It yields the protein CARGTGGTYEQYF.

The CDR3 region is CASSQDPLPNTGELFF. The CDR3, as DNA: TGTGCCAGCAGCCAAGATCCCCTGCCGAACACCGGGGAGCTGTTTTTT. The chain has TRBV14 and TRBJ2-2; D ambiguous. V was shortened by 0 bases and J by 0 bases, with 8 bases between the two germline ends. The CDR3 has 16 amino acids. Germline V gene lookup returns CDR1 SGHDN and CDR2 FVKESK.

V usage is TRBV27 and J usage is TRBJ1-5; the D gene is possibly TRBD1 (6 bases). Germline values: CDR1 MNHEY, CDR2 SMNVEV (reference sequence). Trimming shortened V by 0 bases and J by 4 bases, and 10 bases separated the two germline ends. This CDR3 is built from 15 residues. CDR3 sequence reads: CASSLSQGQNQPQHF. DNA of the CDR3: TGTGCCAGCAGTTTATCCCAGGGGCAAAATCAGCCCCAGCATTTT.

The chain recombines TRBV5-6 with TRBJ2-7; a weak D match, TRBD1 (5 bases). CDR1 is SGHDT, CDR2 YYEEEE, per germline. The V end was cut by 4 bases, the J end by 2 bases, with 13 bases between. The CDR3 is 14 residues long. Here the CDR3 reads CASSLTDKAYEQYF. The DNA of the CDR3 is TGTGCCAGCAGCCTTACGGACAAAGCCTACGAGCAGTACTTC.

The chain joins TRBV10-3 to TRBJ2-1, with TRBD2 as a possible D gene (6 bases). This CDR3 comprises 13 residues. CDR1 is ENHRY and CDR2 is SYGVKD in the germline V gene. Trimming left V 0 bases short and J 7 bases short, with 7 bases between. The DNA of the CDR3 is TGTGCCATCAGTGAGTCTGCGGGAAATGAGCAGTTCTTC. Encoded protein: CAISESAGNEQFF.

The chain is built from TRBV2 and TRBJ1-2, with 7 bases that match TRBD1. V shed 7 bases, J shed 6 bases, and the junction held 11 bases outside the gene matches. CDR3 size: 14 residues. Germline CDR1 reads SNHLY; CDR2 reads FYNNEI. CDR3 region: CASIFRGTGDGYTF. Here the CDR3 DNA reads TGTGCCAGCATCTTCAGGGGGACCGGGGATGGCTACACCTTC.

The chain is built from TRBV10-2 and TRBJ2-1; D may match TRBD1 or TRBD2 (6 bases each). In germline, CDR1 is WSHSY, CDR2 SAAADI. Trimming stripped 3 bases from V and 4 bases from J, with 13 bases between. This CDR3 is built from 15 residues. CDR3 DNA: TGCGCCAGCAGTGACCCGGGGGCCTTATACAATGAGCAGTTCTTC. Protein sequence: CASSDPGALYNEQFF.

This CDR3 reads CASSHDRGLETQYF. CDR3 nucleotide sequence: TGTGCCAGCAGCCATGACAGGGGGTTGGAGACCCAGTACTTC. The genes are TRBV14 and TRBJ2-5; 9 positions agree with TRBD1. The germline V gene encodes CDR1 SGHDN and CDR2 FVKESK. V lost 3 bases, J lost 5 bases, and 4 bases stayed unmatched. CDR3 size: 14 residues.

This chain connects TRBV6-6 to TRBJ1-1; no firm D call. The CDR3 totals 12 residues. Trimming took off 6 bases at V and 6 bases at J, with 11 bases between the two ends. The germline CDR1 and CDR2 sequences are MNHNY and SVGAGI (reference sequence). The CDR3 spells CASSSGVAEAFF. CDR3 in DNA: TGTGCCAGCAGCAGTGGGGTGGCTGAAGCTTTCTTT.

V gene TRBV7-8 combines with J gene TRBJ2-7; D gene uncertain. With 5 bases removed from V and 3 bases from J, the gap between germline ends came to 8 bases. CDR1 and CDR2 (germline): SGHVS, FQNEAQ. The CDR3 runs to 12 residues. CDR3 coding DNA: TGTGCCAGCAGCCTTGGGGACTACGAGCAGTACTTC. It is translated as CASSLGDYEQYF.

This chain uses TRBV18 with TRBJ1-2; 9 bases are shared with TRBD1. Germline lookup yields CDR1 KGHSH and CDR2 LQKENI. Trimming at V came to 2 bases and at J to 3 bases, leaving 7 bases not matched to a gene. The CDR3 totals 16 residues. CDR3 sequence: CASSPDRGVLDYGYTF. Here the CDR3 DNA reads TGTGCCAGCTCACCAGACAGGGGGGTTTTGGACTATGGCTACACCTTC.

The chain has TRBV11-3 and TRBJ1-2, with no clear D. There are 15 residues in the CDR3. The V gene lost 2 bases and the J gene lost 7 bases, with 17 bases spanning the gap. Germline V gene data show CDR1 as SGHNT and CDR2 as YENEEA. The CDR3 is CASSLSPTGMGGYTF. In nucleotides, the CDR3 is TGTGCCAGCAGCTTATCCCCGACCGGAATGGGTGGCTACACCTTC.

This sequence joins TRBV15 and TRBJ2-5; D perhaps matches TRBD2 (5 bases). V was shortened by 0 bases and J by 7 bases, with 24 bases between the two germline ends. CDR1 and CDR2 from the germline V gene are LNHNV and YYDKDF (reference sequence). The CDR3 runs to 18 residues. The DNA for the CDR3 is TGTGCCACCAGCAGAGATTCCTTCAGTACAGCGGCGGTGAGGACCCAGTACTTC. Translated, it gives CATSRDSFSTAAVRTQYF.

This clone has a handful of counts. The chain recombines TRBV27 with TRBJ1-4; D may be TRBD1 (6 bases). CDR1 and CDR2 (germline): MNHEY, SMNVEV (reference sequence). The ends were cut back, 4 bases at V and 6 bases at J, with 21 bases in the middle. The CDR3 contains 17 residues. CDR3 sequence reads: CASSSIGGGWGDEKLFF. CDR3 sequence (DNA): TGTGCCAGCAGTTCGATTGGGGGGGGCTGGGGTGATGAAAAACTGTTTTTT.

The CDR3: CASSPGGADSYEQYF. As DNA, the CDR3 is TGTGCCAGCAGCCCGGGGGGAGCGGACTCCTACGAGCAGTACTTC. V gene TRBV5-4 combines with J gene TRBJ2-7; TRBD2 matches 7 bases. This CDR3 contains 15 residues. Trimming cost V 4 bases and J 0 bases; bases outside gene matches: 7. Germline CDR1 and CDR2: SGHNT and YYREEE (reference sequence).

The chain is built from TRBV19 and TRBJ2-3; 7 bases are a match to TRBD1. CDR1 and CDR2 (germline): LNHDA, SQIVND (reference sequence). With 1 base clipped from V and 4 bases from J, the junction kept 2 bases outside the gene matches. CDR3 size: 14 residues. The CDR3 nucleotides read TGTGCCAGTAGTATAGTACAGGGGCCAGATACGCAGTATTTT. Its protein is CASSIVQGPDTQYF.

The V call is TRBV6-5, the J call TRBJ2-2, with 7 bases matching TRBD2. V shed 7 bases, J shed 5 bases, and the junction held 4 bases outside the gene matches. This CDR3 comprises 13 residues. Per germline, CDR1 MNHEY and CDR2 SVGAGI. The CDR3 DNA is TGTGCCAGCACCCCTAGCGGAACCGGGGAGCTGTTTTTT. Its translation: CASTPSGTGELFF.

The chain has TRBV25-1 and TRBJ2-7, with D possibly matching TRBD1 (5 bases). Germline CDR1 reads MGHDK; CDR2 reads SYGVNS. The V and J ends lost 0 bases and 6 bases respectively, with 12 bases between them. There are 14 residues in the CDR3. This CDR3 is CASSEYSGRAEQYF. Written as DNA, the CDR3 is TGTGCCAGCAGTGAATATAGTGGCAGGGCCGAGCAGTACTTC.

J is TRBJ2-3 and V is TRBV19; possible D gene TRBD2, 6 bases. Germline lookup yields CDR1 LNHDA and CDR2 SQIVND (reference sequence). This CDR3 has 15 residues. Trimming took 4 bases from V and 0 from J, leaving 11 bases between them. CDR3 loop: CASSSSGYSTDTQYF. For the CDR3, the DNA is TGTGCCAGTAGTAGCAGCGGGTATAGCACAGATACGCAGTATTTT.

The chain carries TRBV10-2 and TRBJ2-7; 7 bases agree with TRBD1. The CDR3 covers 12 residues. After removal of 5 bases from V and 7 bases from J, the junction contained 5 bases not matched to a gene. Germline assignment: CDR1 WSHSY and CDR2 SAAADI. CDR3 region: CASSQTGWEQYF. The DNA for the CDR3 is TGCGCCAGCAGTCAGACAGGGTGGGAGCAGTACTTC.

This chain links TRBV4-3 with TRBJ2-1; 7 bases are a match to TRBD2. The CDR3 length is 17 residues. V gave up 0 bases and J gave up 0 bases; unmatched junction bases: 5. The germline V gene has CDR1 LGHNA and CDR2 YSLEER. CDR3 in amino acids: CASSQELATSSYNEQFF. CDR3 DNA: TGCGCCAGCAGCCAAGAACTAGCGACGAGCTCCTACAATGAGCAGTTCTTC.

This chain uses TRBV4-1 with TRBJ1-1; D may be TRBD1 (5 bases). Germline V gene data show CDR1 as MGHRA and CDR2 as YSYEKL. Trimming shortened V by 2 bases and J by 8 bases, and 15 bases separated the two germline ends. This CDR3 has 14 amino acids. CDR3: CASSQRLEGAEAFF. The CDR3 DNA sequence: TGCGCCAGCAGCCAAAGGCTGGAAGGGGCGGAAGCTTTCTTT.